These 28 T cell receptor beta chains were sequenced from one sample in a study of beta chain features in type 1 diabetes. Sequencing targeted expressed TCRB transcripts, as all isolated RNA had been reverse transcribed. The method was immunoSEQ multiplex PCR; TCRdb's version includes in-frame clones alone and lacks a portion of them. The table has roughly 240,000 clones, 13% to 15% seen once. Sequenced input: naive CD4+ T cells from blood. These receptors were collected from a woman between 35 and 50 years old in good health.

The CDR3 DNA reads as TGTGCCAGCAGCTTTCCCGGACAGGGTGAAAAACTGTTTTTT. Translation gives CASSFPGQGEKLFF. The chain links TRBV7-9 to TRBJ1-4; TRBD1 matches at 8 bases. CDR1 is SEHNR, CDR2 FQNEAQ, per germline (reference sequence). The CDR3 totals 14 residues. The ends lost 3 bases at V and 7 bases at J; junction bases unmatched: 4. Based on the CDR3 plus reference TRBV7-9 and TRBJ1-4, the full variable domain is DTGVSQNPRHKITKRGQNVTFRCDPISEHNRLYWYRQTLGQGPEFLTYFQNEAQLEKSRLLSDRFSAERPKGSFSTLEIQRTEQGDSAMYLCASSFPGQGEKLFFGSGTQLSVL.

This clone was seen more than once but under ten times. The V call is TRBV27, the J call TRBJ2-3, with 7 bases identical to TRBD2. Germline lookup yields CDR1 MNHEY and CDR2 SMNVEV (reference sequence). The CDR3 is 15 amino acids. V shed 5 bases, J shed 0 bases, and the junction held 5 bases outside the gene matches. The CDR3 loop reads CASSSLGGSTDTQYF. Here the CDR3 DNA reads TGTGCCAGCAGTAGCCTGGGGGGGAGCACAGATACGCAGTATTTT.

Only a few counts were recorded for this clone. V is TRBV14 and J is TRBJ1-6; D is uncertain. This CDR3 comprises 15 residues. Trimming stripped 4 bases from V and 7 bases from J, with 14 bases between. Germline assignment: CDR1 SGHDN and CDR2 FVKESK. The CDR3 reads CASSLLGSLNSPLHF. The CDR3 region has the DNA TGTGCCAGCAGCCTCCTAGGGAGCCTCAATTCACCCCTCCACTTT.

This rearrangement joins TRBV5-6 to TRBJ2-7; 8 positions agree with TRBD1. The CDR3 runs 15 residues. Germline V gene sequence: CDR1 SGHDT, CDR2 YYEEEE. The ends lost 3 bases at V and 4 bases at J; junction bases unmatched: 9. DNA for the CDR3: TGTGCCAGCAGCTACCGGGACAGGAGTTGGTACGAGCAGTACTTC. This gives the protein CASSYRDRSWYEQYF.

DNA of the CDR3: TGCGCCAGCAGCTTGGCTGGGGAAGGGACAGGGCTCACTGAAGCTTTCTTT. Its protein product is CASSLAGEGTGLTEAFF. The V call is TRBV5-1, the J call TRBJ1-1; 9 bases are a match to TRBD1. The CDR3 loop spans 17 amino acids. V shed 0 bases and J 4 bases; nucleotides not matched to a gene: 10. CDR1 and CDR2 from the germline V gene are SGHRS and YFSETQ.

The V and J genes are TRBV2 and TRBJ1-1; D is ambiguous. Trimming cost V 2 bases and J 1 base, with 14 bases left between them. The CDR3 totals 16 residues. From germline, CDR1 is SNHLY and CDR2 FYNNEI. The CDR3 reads CASSETARWQNTEAFF. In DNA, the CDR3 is TGTGCCAGCAGTGAAACCGCCCGTTGGCAGAACACTGAAGCTTTCTTT.

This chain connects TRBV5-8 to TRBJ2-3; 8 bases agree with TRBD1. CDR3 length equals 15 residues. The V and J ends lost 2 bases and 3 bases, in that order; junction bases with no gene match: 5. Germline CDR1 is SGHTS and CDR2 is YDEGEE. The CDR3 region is CASSFTGGRTDTQYF. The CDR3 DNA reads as TGTGCCAGCAGCTTTACAGGGGGTCGGACAGATACGCAGTATTTT.

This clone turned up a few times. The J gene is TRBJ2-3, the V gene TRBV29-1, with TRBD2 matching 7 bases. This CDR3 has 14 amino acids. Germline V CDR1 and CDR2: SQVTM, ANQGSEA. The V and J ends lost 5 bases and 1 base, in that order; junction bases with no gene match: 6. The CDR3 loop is CSVRQAGRTDTQYF. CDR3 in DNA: TGCAGCGTTCGTCAAGCGGGACGCACAGATACGCAGTATTTT.

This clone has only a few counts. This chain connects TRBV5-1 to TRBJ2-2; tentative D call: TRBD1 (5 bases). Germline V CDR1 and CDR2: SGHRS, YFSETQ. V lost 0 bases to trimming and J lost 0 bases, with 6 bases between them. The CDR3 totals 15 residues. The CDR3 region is CASSLARANTGELFF. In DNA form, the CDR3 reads TGCGCCAGCAGCTTGGCCAGGGCGAACACCGGGGAGCTGTTTTTT.

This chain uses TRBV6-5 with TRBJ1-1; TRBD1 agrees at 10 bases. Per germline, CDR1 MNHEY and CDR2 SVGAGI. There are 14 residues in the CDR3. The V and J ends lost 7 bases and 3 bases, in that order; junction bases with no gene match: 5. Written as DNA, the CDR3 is TGTGCCAGCAATTCCGGGACAGGGGACACTGAAGCTTTCTTT. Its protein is CASNSGTGDTEAFF.

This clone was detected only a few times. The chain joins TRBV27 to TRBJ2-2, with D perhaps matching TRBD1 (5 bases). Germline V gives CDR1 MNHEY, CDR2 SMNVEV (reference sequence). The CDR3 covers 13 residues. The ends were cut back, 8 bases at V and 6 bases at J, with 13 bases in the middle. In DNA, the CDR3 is TGTGCCAGCGGGTTTAAGGGGCCCGGGGAGCTGTTTTTT. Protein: CASGFKGPGELFF.

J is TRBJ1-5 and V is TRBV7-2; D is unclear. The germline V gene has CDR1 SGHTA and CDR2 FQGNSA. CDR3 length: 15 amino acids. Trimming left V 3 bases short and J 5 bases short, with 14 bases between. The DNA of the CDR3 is TGTGCCAGCAGCTTCGAGGGAACTTCTGATCAGCCCCAGCATTTT. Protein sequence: CASSFEGTSDQPQHF.

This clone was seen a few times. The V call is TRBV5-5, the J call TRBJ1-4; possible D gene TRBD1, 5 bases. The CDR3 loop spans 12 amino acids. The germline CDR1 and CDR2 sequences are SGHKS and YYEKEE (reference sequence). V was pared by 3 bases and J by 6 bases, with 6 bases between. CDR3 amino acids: CASSSRDEKLFF. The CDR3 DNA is TGTGCCAGCAGCTCCAGGGATGAAAAACTGTTTTTT. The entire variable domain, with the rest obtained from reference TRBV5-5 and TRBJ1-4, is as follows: DAGVTQSPTHLIKTRGQQVTLRCSPISGHKSVSWYQQVLGQGPQFIFQYYEKEERGRGNFPDRFSARQFPNYSSELNVNALLLGDSALYLCASSSRDEKLFFGSGTQLSVL.

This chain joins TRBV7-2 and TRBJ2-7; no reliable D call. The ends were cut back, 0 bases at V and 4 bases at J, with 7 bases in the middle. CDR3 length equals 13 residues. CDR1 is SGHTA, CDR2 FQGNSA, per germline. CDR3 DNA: TGTGCCAGCAGCTTAGCTCTCGGGTACGAGCAGTACTTC. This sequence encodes CASSLALGYEQYF. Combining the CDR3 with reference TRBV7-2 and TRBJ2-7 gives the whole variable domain GAGVSQSPSNKVTEKGKDVELRCDPISGHTALYWYRQSLGQGLEFLIYFQGNSAPDKSGLPSDRFSAERTGGSVSTLTIQRTQQEDSAVYLCASSLALGYEQYFGPGTRLTVT.

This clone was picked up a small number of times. CDR3 DNA sequence: TGTGCCAGCAGCCCCGACAGGGACTATGGCTACACCTTC. Protein product: CASSPDRDYGYTF. The V gene is TRBV7-2, the J gene TRBJ1-2; the match to TRBD1 covers 7 bases. Germline V lookup: CDR1 SGHTA, CDR2 FQGNSA. CDR3 size: 13 residues. V gave up 5 bases and J gave up 3 bases; unmatched junction bases: 3.

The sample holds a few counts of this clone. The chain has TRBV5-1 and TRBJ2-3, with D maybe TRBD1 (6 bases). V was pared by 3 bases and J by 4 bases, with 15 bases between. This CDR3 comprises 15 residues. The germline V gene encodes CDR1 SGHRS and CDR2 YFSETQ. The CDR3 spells CASSSLTGGPDTQYF. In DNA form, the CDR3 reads TGCGCCAGCAGCTCCTTGACTGGGGGCCCAGATACGCAGTATTTT.

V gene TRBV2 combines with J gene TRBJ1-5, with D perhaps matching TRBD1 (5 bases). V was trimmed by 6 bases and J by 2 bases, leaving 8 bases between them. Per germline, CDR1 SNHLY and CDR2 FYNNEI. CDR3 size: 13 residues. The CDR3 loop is CASRGGGNQPQHF. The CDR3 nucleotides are TGTGCCAGCAGGGGGGGAGGCAATCAGCCCCAGCATTTT.

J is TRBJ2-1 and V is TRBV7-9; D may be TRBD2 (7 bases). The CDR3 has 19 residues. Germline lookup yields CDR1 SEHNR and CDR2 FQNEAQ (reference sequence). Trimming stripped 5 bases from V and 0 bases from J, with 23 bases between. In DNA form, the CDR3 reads TGTGCCAGCAGCCCAAGGGGGTCAGGGGTAGCGGGCTCCTACAATGAGCAGTTCTTC. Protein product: CASSPRGSGVAGSYNEQFF.

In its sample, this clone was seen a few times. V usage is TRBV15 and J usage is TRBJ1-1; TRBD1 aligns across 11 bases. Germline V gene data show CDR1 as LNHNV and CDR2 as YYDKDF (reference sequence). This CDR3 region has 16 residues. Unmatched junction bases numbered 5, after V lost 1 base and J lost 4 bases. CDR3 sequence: CATSRVVGTGGTEAFF. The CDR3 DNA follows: TGTGCCACCAGCAGAGTAGTCGGGACAGGGGGCACTGAAGCTTTCTTT. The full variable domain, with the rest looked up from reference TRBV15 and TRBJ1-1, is DAMVIQNPRYQVTQFGKPVTLSCSQTLNHNVMYWYQQKSSQAPKLLFHYYDKDFNNEADTPDNFQSRRPNTSFCFLDIRSPGLGDTAMYLCATSRVVGTGGTEAFFGQGTRLTVV.

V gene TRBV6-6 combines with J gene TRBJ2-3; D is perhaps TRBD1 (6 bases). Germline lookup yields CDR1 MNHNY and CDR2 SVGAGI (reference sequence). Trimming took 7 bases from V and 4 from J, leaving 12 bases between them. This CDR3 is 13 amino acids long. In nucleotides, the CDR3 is TGTGCCAGCAAAAAGGGGGAATCAGATACGCAGTATTTT. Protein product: CASKKGESDTQYF.

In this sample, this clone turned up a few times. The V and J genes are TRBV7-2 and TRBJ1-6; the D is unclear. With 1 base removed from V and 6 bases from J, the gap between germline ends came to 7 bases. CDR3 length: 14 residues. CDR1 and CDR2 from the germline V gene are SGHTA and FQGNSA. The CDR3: CASSLGVINSPLHF. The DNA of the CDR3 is TGTGCCAGCAGCTTAGGAGTGATTAATTCACCCCTCCACTTT.

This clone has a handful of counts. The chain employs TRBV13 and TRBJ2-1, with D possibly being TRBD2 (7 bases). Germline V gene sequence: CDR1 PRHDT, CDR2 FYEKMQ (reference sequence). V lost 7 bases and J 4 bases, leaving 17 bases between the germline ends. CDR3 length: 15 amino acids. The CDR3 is CASTMGGGPYNEQFF. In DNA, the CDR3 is TGTGCCAGCACCATGGGGGGGGGCCCGTACAATGAGCAGTTCTTC.

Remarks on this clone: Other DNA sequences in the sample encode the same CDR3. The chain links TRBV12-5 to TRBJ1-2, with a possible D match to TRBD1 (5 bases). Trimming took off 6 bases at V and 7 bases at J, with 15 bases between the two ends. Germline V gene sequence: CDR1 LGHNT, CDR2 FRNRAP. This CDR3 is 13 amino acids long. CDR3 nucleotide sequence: TGTGCTAGTGGCCCGGACACCTTCGGTGGCTACACCTTC. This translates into CASGPDTFGGYTF.

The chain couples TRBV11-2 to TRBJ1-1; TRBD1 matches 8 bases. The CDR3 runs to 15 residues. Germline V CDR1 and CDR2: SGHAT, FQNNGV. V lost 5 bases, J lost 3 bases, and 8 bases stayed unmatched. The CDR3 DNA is TGTGCCAGCAGCATAGGACAGGGAGGCGACACTGAAGCTTTCTTT. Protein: CASSIGQGGDTEAFF. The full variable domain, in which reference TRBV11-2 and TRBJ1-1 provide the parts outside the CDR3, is EAGVAQSPRYKIIEKRQSVAFWCNPISGHATLYWYQQILGQGPKLLIQFQNNGVVDDSQLPKDRFSAERLKGVDSTLKIQPAKLEDSAVYLCASSIGQGGDTEAFFGQGTRLTVV.

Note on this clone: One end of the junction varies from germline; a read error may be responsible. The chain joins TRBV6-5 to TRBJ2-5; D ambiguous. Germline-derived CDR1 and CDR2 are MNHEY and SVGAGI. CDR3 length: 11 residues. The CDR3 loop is CASSYGQIIHF. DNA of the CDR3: TGTGCCAGCAGTTACGGGCAGATTATCCACTTC.

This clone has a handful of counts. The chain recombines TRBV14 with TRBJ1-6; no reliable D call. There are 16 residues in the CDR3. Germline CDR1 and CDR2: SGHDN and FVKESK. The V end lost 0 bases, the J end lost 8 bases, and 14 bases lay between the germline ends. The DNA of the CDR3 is TGTGCCAGCAGCCAAGAGGGAGAATCTTTCTATTCACCCCTCCACTTT. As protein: CASSQEGESFYSPLHF.

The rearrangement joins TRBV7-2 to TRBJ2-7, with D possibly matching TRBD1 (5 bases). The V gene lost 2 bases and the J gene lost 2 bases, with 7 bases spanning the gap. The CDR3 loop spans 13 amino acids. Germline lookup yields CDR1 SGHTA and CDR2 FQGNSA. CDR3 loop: CASSLIGAYEQYF. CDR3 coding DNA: TGTGCCAGCAGCTTAATAGGGGCCTACGAGCAGTACTTC.

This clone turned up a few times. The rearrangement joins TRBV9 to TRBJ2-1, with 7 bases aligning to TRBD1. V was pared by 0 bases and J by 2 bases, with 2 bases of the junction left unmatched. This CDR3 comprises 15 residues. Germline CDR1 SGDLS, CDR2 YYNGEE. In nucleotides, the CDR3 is TGTGCCAGCAGCGTAGTAGACAGGGCCTACAATGAGCAGTTCTTC. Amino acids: CASSVVDRAYNEQFF.